This T cell receptor (beta chain) was identified during a study of OX40 agonist ivuxolimab in advanced cancers. For the study at large: Ivuxolimab, an agonistic anti-OX40 (CD134) antibody, was given to patients. General observations from the study: The authors also found low normalized T-cell clonal expansion in some nonresponders.

A remark on this clone: The antigen remains unidentified.

Profiling relied on immunoSEQ multiplex PCR, and the TCRdb table lists in-frame clones only, not all of them. The sample includes 50,000 to 70,000 clones, about 94% of them seen just once. Germline CDR1 and CDR2: MNHEY and SMNVEV (reference sequence). The CDR3 covers 16 residues. V dropped 5 bases and J dropped 6; count of bases not matched to a gene: 16. Blood got drawn at baseline, again on cycle 4 day 1, and then on cycle 7 day 1. The input for sequencing was CD4+ or CD8+ T cells sorted from blood, taken in a trial of the OX40 agonist ivuxolimab. The receptor was isolated from an adult with an advanced solid tumor such as melanoma, head and neck, liver or kidney cancer. The chain couples TRBV27 to TRBJ2-7; TRBD1 matches at 7 bases. The CDR3 DNA reads as TGTGCCAGCAGTGCCTCCCTTGGACAGGTACCACTCGAGCAGTACTTC. This encodes CASSASLGQVPLEQYF.